Included here is one T cell receptor beta chain sequence, with context. The sample holds a few counts of this clone. It has no known antigen specificity. No base quality values were provided; no much bigger clone lies one nucleotide off. This sample is part of a study of CD4+ T cells in melanoma (dated by TCRdb to 2022 to 2024). For the wider study: Neoantigen-specific CD4+ T cells in human melanoma were what the study investigated. Overall results and qualifications from the work: Diverse differentiation states were reported to be shown by neoantigen-specific CD4+ T cells in melanoma. The report described a correlation between neoantigen-specific CD4+ T cells and the function of CD8+ T cells, macrophages and B cells.

Donors were patients with melanoma. Taken from cysteine to phenylalanine, the CDR3 has 14 residues. Just CDR3 DNA is preserved here, 42 bases in frame from base 1. The trim is 0 bases for V and 6 bases for J, with a gap of 10 bases between the germline ends. Looking up the germline V gene (reference sequence) yields CDR1 SGHKS and CDR2 YYEKEE. The library came from the immunoSEQ multiplex PCR assay. TCRdb's version of the immuneACCESS table is confined to in-frame rearrangements and falls short of the full clone set. An unresolved V gene accounts for under half of the shortfall where checked; the remainder is of unknown origin. The sample records thousands of clones, around 65% of which are singletons. The ten largest account for approximately 24% of the sample.

This clonotype originated in a human donor with melanoma. The sequence links TRBV5-5 to TRBJ2-1, with the D call tentatively TRBD1 or TRBD2, each fitting 7 bases. The sequenced sample was cells from a culture (not recorded whether cultured in vitro). The CDR3 protein is CASSLVRGGNEQFF. In nucleotide form, the sequence is TGTGCCAGCAGCTTGGTCAGGGGGGGCAATGAGCAGTTCTTC.